This TCR beta chain was obtained from a study of cytomegalovirus exposure and HLA in healthy donors (dated by TCRdb to 2015 to 2018). For the study in its entirety: The 500 to 700 repertoires of the first cohort and the 120 validation repertoires were produced on the same platform, according to a later analysis. The aim of the study was to test whether cataloging public T cell receptors could identify signatures of past pathogen exposure. Along with the approximately 650-subject first cohort, a separate validation cohort of around 120 different subjects was used. To predict cytomegalovirus infection status, the study brought together high-throughput TCR immunosequencing, statistical association of individual TCRs with disease status, and machine learning.

The library came from the immunoSEQ multiplex PCR assay. Concerning the study's data processing: A statistical classification framework was developed to diagnose cytomegalovirus status using the catalog of TCR beta chain sequences. TCRdb re-hosts the immuneACCESS table, in-frame sequences only. Its copies lack some clones; in the studies checked, an unresolved V gene accounts for under half of them, and the cause for the rest is not known. V and J calls and clone size come straight from that table; D and trimming were deduced from the DNA. In this sample the table shows about 130,000 clones, 75% to 90% of which occur a single time. Around 6% of the sample is taken by the ten largest. The CDR3 starts with the cysteine, ends with the phenylalanine, and has 14 residues. CDR3 DNA is the only sequence kept; it has 42 bases, read in frame from the first base. The germline V gene sets CDR1 to MDHEN and CDR2 to SYDVKM. Trimming removed 2 bases from V and 2 bases from J, leaving 9 bases between the germline ends.

In its sample, this clone was seen once. The clone's antigen remains unknown. No base quality values were provided; no much bigger clone lies one nucleotide off. The donors were included in the validation cohort of some 120 subjects, a group kept apart from the roughly 670-subject first cohort. What the research found in general, with its limitations: The classifier was reported to diagnose cytomegalovirus status with high specificity and sensitivity in both the original cohort and the validation cohort. In a later analysis, TCRs clustered in the first cohort were found to also tend to co-occur in the roughly 120 validation repertoires, with 90% to 95% of cluster scores above 0. A later analysis had no HLA typing for the validation cohort, so co-occurrence there was scored across all 110 or so repertoires. In the study, around 160 TCR beta chains were listed as associated with cytomegalovirus. Most TCR sequences were seen in very few donors, while some public TCRs were found in many individuals. The authors suggested that the approach could potentially be generalized to other disease states and immunological phenotypes. A few of the identified cytomegalovirus-associated TCR beta chains were confirmed in vitro to be specific for cytomegalovirus antigens.

The sequence is built from TRBV28 and TRBJ1-1; possibly the D gene is TRBD1, per 5 matching bases. This TCR was recovered from a woman aged 30 to 39 in good health and CMV-seropositive. Sequenced material: PBMCs. This receptor has the CDR3 CASSLVGPNTEAFF. The DNA is TGTGCCAGCAGTTTAGTGGGGCCAAACACTGAAGCTTTCTTT.